These T cell receptor beta chains were read from a single sample in a study of cytomegalovirus exposure and HLA in healthy donors. Assay used: immunoSEQ multiplex PCR; TCRdb lists only in-frame clones, some missing. The data show around 63,000 clones, around 75% seen once. The sample comprised PBMCs. The receptors stem from a man between 60 and 70 years old in good health and CMV-seropositive. The CDR3 runs from the conserved cysteine through the conserved F or W. The D gene is left open where the match is weak. Only part of the rows carry a size: once, few, many, or a class if the clone is expanded.

D gene	V gene	J gene	clone size	CDR3 DNA	CDR3 protein
.	TRBV2	TRBJ1-1	.	TGTGCCAGCACAGGTAACACTGAAGCTTTCTTT	CASTGNTEAFF
.	TRBV7-9	TRBJ1-1	.	TGTGCCAGCAGCGCGCAGGTTGAAGCTTTCTTT	CASSAQVEAFF
.	TRBV15	TRBJ1-5	.	TGTGCCACCAGCAGAGATAAAGCGCAGCCCCAGCATTTT	CATSRDKAQPQHF
.	TRBV7-9	TRBJ2-5	.	TGTGCCAGCAGCTCAATTCCCGGGGACCAGTACTTC	CASSSIPGDQYF
TRBD1	TRBV6-1	TRBJ2-1	.	TGTGCCAGCAGGACTGGACAGGGGGGTAATGAGCAGTTCTTC	CASRTGQGGNEQFF
.	TRBV5-1	TRBJ2-7	.	TGCGCCAGCAGCTTGGCTAGTTCCTACGAGCAGTACTTC	CASSLASSYEQYF
.	TRBV28	TRBJ1-2	once	TGTGCCAGCAGTTTAGGGGGGGGCAACTATGGCTACACCTTC	CASSLGGGNYGYTF
TRBD2	TRBV11-2	TRBJ2-7	.	TGTGCCAGCAGCTTAGCGGCTAGCGGATACTACGAGCAGTACTTC	CASSLAASGYYEQYF
.	TRBV29-1	TRBJ2-3	.	TGCAGCGTTGTACGTTGGCAGGGCACAGATACGCAGTATTTT	CSVVRWQGTDTQYF
.	TRBV6-4	TRBJ2-1	.	TGTGCCAGCAATGACCAGGGGGGCCAGAGTGAGCAGTTCTTC	CASNDQGGQSEQFF
.	TRBV7-9	TRBJ1-3	.	TGTGCCAGCAGCTTAAATGAACAGACTAAGTTCTCTGGAAACACCATATATTTT	CASSLNEQTKFSGNTIYF
.	TRBV11-1	TRBJ2-7	.	TGTGCCAGCAGCGAGAGCTCCTACGAGCAGTACTTC	CASSESSYEQYF
TRBD1	TRBV9	TRBJ2-1	few	TGTGCCAGCAGCGTAGCGGACAGGGTTGATTTCAATGAGCAGTTCTTC	CASSVADRVDFNEQFF
TRBD1	TRBV7-8	TRBJ1-4	.	TGTGCCAGCAGCCAGCCGGGACAGCGTATGAATGAAAAACTGTTTTTT	CASSQPGQRMNEKLFF
.	TRBV4-2	TRBJ2-5	.	TGTGCCAGCAGCCCGCTAGGCGAGTACCAAGAGACCCAGTACTTC	CASSPLGEYQETQYF
.	TRBV7-6	TRBJ2-1	few	TGTGCCAGCAGCTTAGGAGGGGGACCGACGTCCTACAATGAGCAGTTCTTC	CASSLGGGPTSYNEQFF
.	TRBV6-6	TRBJ2-1	few	TGTGCCAGCAGTTTGACTAGTTACAATGAGCAGTTCTTC	CASSLTSYNEQFF
.	TRBV6-5	TRBJ1-5	.	TGTGCCAGCAGTTACGCGGGTCAGCCCCAGCATTTT	CASSYAGQPQHF
.	TRBV14	TRBJ1-1	.	TGTGCCAGCAGCCACGGCGGGAACACTGAAGCTTTCTTT	CASSHGGNTEAFF
.	TRBV4-1	TRBJ1-6	.	TGCGCCAGCAGCCAAGATGTACAGGTTAATTCACCCCTCCACTTT	CASSQDVQVNSPLHF
TRBD1	TRBV5-1	TRBJ2-2	.	TGCGCCAGCAGCTCCCGGACAGGGGGCATGGGAGCCGGGGAGCTGTTTTTT	CASSSRTGGMGAGELFF
.	TRBV6-5	TRBJ2-2	.	TGTGCCAGCTCTTCCCTCAGGGGATCCGGGGAGCTGTTTTTT	CASSSLRGSGELFF
TRBD2	TRBV5-5	TRBJ2-3	once	TGTGCCAGCAGCTCCGGGACTAGCGTCGGTACAGATACGCAGTATTTT	CASSSGTSVGTDTQYF
.	TRBV6-1	TRBJ1-1	.	TGTGCCAGCAGTGAAGATGCCCACCGAGGAGCTTTCTTT	CASSEDAHRGAFF
.	TRBV7-9	TRBJ2-7	.	TGTTCCAGCAGTACCAGACACGTTTCCAACTTC	CSSSTRHVSNF
TRBD2	TRBV5-1	TRBJ2-3	.	TGCGCCAGCAGCGGCATACTAGCGGGGGGCACAGATACGCAGTATTTT	CASSGILAGGTDTQYF